This T cell receptor beta chain stems from a study of blood T cell repertoires in COVID-19. The recovered donors of Cohort 3 showed two negative PCRs, clearance, or symptom resolution. Some clones are missing from TCRdb's copy, which holds only in-frame ones; the method was immunoSEQ multiplex PCR. The data hold more than 350,000 clones, with roughly 89% observed a single time. CDR3 length: 12 residues. Germline V gene lookup returns CDR1 MDHEN and CDR2 SYDVKM. With 3 bases removed from V and 13 bases from J, the gap between germline ends came to 12 bases. This TCR was recovered from a woman aged 45 to 65 who had recovered from COVID-19. This rearrangement joins TRBV28 to TRBJ2-2; the D gene is possibly TRBD1 (6 bases). Sequencing input: PBMCs or T cells enriched from blood (not recorded which). DNA for the CDR3: TGTGCCAGCAGTTTCAGGGGCGGGCGGCTGTTTTTT. This encodes CASSFRGGRLFF.